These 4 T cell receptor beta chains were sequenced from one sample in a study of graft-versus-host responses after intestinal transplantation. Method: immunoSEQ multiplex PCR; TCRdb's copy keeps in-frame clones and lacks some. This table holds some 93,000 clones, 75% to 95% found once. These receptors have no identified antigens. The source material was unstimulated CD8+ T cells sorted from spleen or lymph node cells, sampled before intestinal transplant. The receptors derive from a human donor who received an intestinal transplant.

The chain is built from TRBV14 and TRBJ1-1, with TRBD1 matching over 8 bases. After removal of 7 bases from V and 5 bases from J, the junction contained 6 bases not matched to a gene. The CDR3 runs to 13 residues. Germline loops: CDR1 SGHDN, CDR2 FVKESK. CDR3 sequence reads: CASNQGAGTEAFF. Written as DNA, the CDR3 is TGTGCCAGCAACCAGGGGGCCGGTACTGAAGCTTTCTTT. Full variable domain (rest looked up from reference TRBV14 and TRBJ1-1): EAGVTQFPSHSVIEKGQTVTLRCDPISGHDNLYWYRRVMGKEIKFLLHFVKESKQDESGMPNNRFLAERTGGTYSTLKVQPAELEDSGVYFCASNQGAGTEAFFGQGTRLTVV.

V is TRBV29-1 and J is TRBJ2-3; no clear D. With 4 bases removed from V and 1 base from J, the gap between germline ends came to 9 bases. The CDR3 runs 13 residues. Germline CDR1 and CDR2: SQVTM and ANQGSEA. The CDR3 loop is CSVGGGGTDTQYF. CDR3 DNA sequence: TGCAGCGTTGGAGGCGGCGGCACAGATACGCAGTATTTT.

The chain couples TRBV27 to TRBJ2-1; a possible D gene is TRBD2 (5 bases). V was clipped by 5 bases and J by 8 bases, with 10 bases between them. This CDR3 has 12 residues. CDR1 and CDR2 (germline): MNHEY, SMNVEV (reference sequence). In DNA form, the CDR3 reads TGTGCCAGCAGTGCCGGACTGTATGAGCAGTTCTTC. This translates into CASSAGLYEQFF.

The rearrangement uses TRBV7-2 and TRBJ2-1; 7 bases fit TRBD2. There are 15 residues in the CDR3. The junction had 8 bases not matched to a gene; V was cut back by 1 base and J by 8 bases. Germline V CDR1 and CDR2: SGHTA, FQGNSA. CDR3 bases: TGTGCCAGCAGCTTAGTTGGCGGGGGAGGAGATGAGCAGTTCTTC. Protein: CASSLVGGGGDEQFF.